This TCR beta chain was recovered during a study of T cell repertoires in cytomegalovirus infection. The CDR3 is made up of 15 amino acids. With 2 bases removed from V and 1 base from J, the gap between germline ends came to 11 bases. Germline CDR1 reads MDHEN; CDR2 reads SYDVKM. This clonotype was seen a handful of times. In TCRdb, the reads were re-called with MiXCR into one record per CDR3 protein. This sample has under 150,000 distinct CDR3 sequences, with more than 7% found just once. Material for sequencing was PBMCs. This rearrangement joins TRBV28 to TRBJ1-1; a possible D gene is TRBD1 (6 bases). The sequence was collected from a human donor in good health (CMV status not recorded). Some clones in this sample may be carry-over from other donors' samples. The CDR3 coding sequence is TGTGCCAGCAGTTTACCGACAGGCCAGAACACTGAAGCTTTCTTT. It yields the protein CASSLPTGQNTEAFF.